These T cell receptor beta chains were read from a single sample in a study of shared clonotypes between healthy human individuals. The data were produced by immunoSEQ multiplex PCR, yet TCRdb's version contains in-frame clones alone and is incomplete. The sample has fewer than 2.5 million clones; approximately 93% are singletons. The specimen sequenced was naive CD4+ T cells from PBMCs. The receptor set was obtained from a man younger than 35 in good health. Some clones in this sample may be carry-over from other donors' samples. Both conserved end residues are part of each CDR3. The order of the fields is clone size, V gene, J gene, D gene, CDR3 DNA, CDR3 protein. A D gene is named only where the DNA matches it firmly. Not all rows give a size; the values are once, few, many and, for expanded clones, a class.

clone size: .; V gene: TRBV7-9; J gene: TRBJ2-7; D gene: TRBD1; CDR3 DNA: TGTGCCAGCAGCTTGGGGACAGGGAGCTACGAGCAGTACTTC; CDR3 protein: CASSLGTGSYEQYF
clone size: .; V gene: TRBV30; J gene: TRBJ1-6; D gene: .; CDR3 DNA: TGTGCCTGGAGTGTAGAGGCGAGTTTTAGTTCACCCCTCCACTTT; CDR3 protein: CAWSVEASFSSPLHF
clone size: .; V gene: TRBV27; J gene: TRBJ2-1; D gene: .; CDR3 DNA: TGTGCCAGCAGTTTATTGGGGAGCGGTAGAGGGAATGAGCAGTTCTTC; CDR3 protein: CASSLLGSGRGNEQFF
clone size: .; V gene: TRBV6-1; J gene: TRBJ2-7; D gene: .; CDR3 DNA: TGTGCCAGCAGTGTTCGGACAGTTGAGAATCCGTACTTC; CDR3 protein: CASSVRTVENPYF
clone size: .; V gene: TRBV18; J gene: TRBJ1-4; D gene: .; CDR3 DNA: TGTGCCAGCTCACCAACCTTGAGGGGTGAAAAACTGTTTTTT; CDR3 protein: CASSPTLRGEKLFF
clone size: .; V gene: TRBV9; J gene: TRBJ2-2; D gene: TRBD1; CDR3 DNA: TGTGCCAGCAGCGCACAGACAGGGGGCTTCACCGGGGAGCTGTTTTTT; CDR3 protein: CASSAQTGGFTGELFF
clone size: .; V gene: TRBV9; J gene: TRBJ2-5; D gene: TRBD2; CDR3 DNA: TGTGCCAGCAGCGTTAGAGCTAGCGGGGGGGAAGAGACCCAGTACTTC; CDR3 protein: CASSVRASGGEETQYF
clone size: .; V gene: TRBV5-6; J gene: TRBJ2-4; D gene: .; CDR3 DNA: TGTGCCAGCAGCAGGGGCGGGGCCAAAAACATTCAGTACTTC; CDR3 protein: CASSRGGAKNIQYF
clone size: .; V gene: TRBV14; J gene: TRBJ2-2; D gene: TRBD1; CDR3 DNA: TGTGCCAGCAGCCGACGACAGGGGGGTAACACCGGGGAGCTGTTTTTT; CDR3 protein: CASSRRQGGNTGELFF
clone size: .; V gene: TRBV6-1; J gene: TRBJ1-3; D gene: .; CDR3 DNA: TGTGCCAGCAGTGAAGCGGACTGGGGAAACACCATATATTTT; CDR3 protein: CASSEADWGNTIYF
clone size: .; V gene: TRBV15; J gene: TRBJ2-3; D gene: .; CDR3 DNA: TGTGCCACCAGCAGAAGGACCACAGATACGCAGTATTTT; CDR3 protein: CATSRRTTDTQYF
clone size: .; V gene: TRBV7-2; J gene: TRBJ2-2; D gene: TRBD2; CDR3 DNA: TGTGCCAGCACCTTAGCGGGTCCTCCGAACACCGGGGAGCTGTTTTTT; CDR3 protein: CASTLAGPPNTGELFF
clone size: .; V gene: TRBV7-9; J gene: TRBJ1-2; D gene: TRBD1; CDR3 DNA: TGTGCCAGCAGCCCTGGACAGGGGGTCTATGGCTACACCTTC; CDR3 protein: CASSPGQGVYGYTF
clone size: .; V gene: TRBV19; J gene: TRBJ1-2; D gene: TRBD1; CDR3 DNA: TGTGCCAGTATCCCCGGGACAGGGACTTTTAACTATGGCTACACCTTC; CDR3 protein: CASIPGTGTFNYGYTF
clone size: .; V gene: TRBV4-2; J gene: TRBJ2-1; D gene: .; CDR3 DNA: TGTGCCAGCAGCCAAGTTCGCGGCCTCAATGAGCAGTTCTTC; CDR3 protein: CASSQVRGLNEQFF
clone size: .; V gene: TRBV7-9; J gene: TRBJ2-2; D gene: TRBD2; CDR3 DNA: TGTGCCAGCAGCTTAGAGGCGGCTAGCGGGTGGAACACCGGGGAGCTGTTTTTT; CDR3 protein: CASSLEAASGWNTGELFF
clone size: .; V gene: TRBV6-5; J gene: TRBJ1-5; D gene: .; CDR3 DNA: TGTGCCAGCAGCCCCGAAGGGCCTTGGGGTCAGCCCCAGCATTTT; CDR3 protein: CASSPEGPWGQPQHF
clone size: .; V gene: TRBV6-1; J gene: TRBJ1-1; D gene: .; CDR3 DNA: TGTGCCAGCAGTGAGGTCAAGTGGGAAGGTACTGAAGCTTTCTTT; CDR3 protein: CASSEVKWEGTEAFF
clone size: few; V gene: TRBV28; J gene: TRBJ1-1; D gene: .; CDR3 DNA: TGTGCCAGCAGTTTATCGACCACTGAAGCTTTCTTT; CDR3 protein: CASSLSTTEAFF
clone size: once; V gene: TRBV9; J gene: TRBJ1-5; D gene: .; CDR3 DNA: TGTGCCAGCAGCGCAGCCGGGGGTTATCAGCCCCAGCATTTT; CDR3 protein: CASSAAGGYQPQHF
clone size: once; V gene: TRBV14; J gene: TRBJ2-4; D gene: .; CDR3 DNA: TGTGCCAGCAGCCACCAGACTAGGAACATTCAGTACTTC; CDR3 protein: CASSHQTRNIQYF
clone size: .; V gene: TRBV6-1; J gene: TRBJ2-7; D gene: .; CDR3 DNA: TGTGCCAGCACCCTGGACTCCCGGTCCTACGAGCAGTACTTC; CDR3 protein: CASTLDSRSYEQYF
clone size: .; V gene: TRBV19; J gene: TRBJ1-1; D gene: .; CDR3 DNA: TGTGCCAGTAGTTTGCTGGGTGGCACTGAAGCTTTCTTT; CDR3 protein: CASSLLGGTEAFF
clone size: .; V gene: TRBV2; J gene: TRBJ2-7; D gene: TRBD1; CDR3 DNA: TGTGCCAGCAGTGGACAGGGGGGGATCTACGAGCAGTACTTC; CDR3 protein: CASSGQGGIYEQYF
clone size: once; V gene: TRBV7-2; J gene: TRBJ2-5; D gene: TRBD2; CDR3 DNA: TGTGCCAGCAGCTTCCACAGCGGGAGAGAGACCCAGTACTTC; CDR3 protein: CASSFHSGRETQYF
clone size: once; V gene: TRBV5-1; J gene: TRBJ2-7; D gene: .; CDR3 DNA: TGCGCCAGCAGCTTGGCGGGACCCGACGAGCAGTACTTC; CDR3 protein: CASSLAGPDEQYF
clone size: .; V gene: TRBV28; J gene: TRBJ1-2; D gene: .; CDR3 DNA: TGTGCCAGCCTCAGCACTAGGGGCTACACCTTC; CDR3 protein: CASLSTRGYTF
clone size: .; V gene: TRBV14; J gene: TRBJ1-4; D gene: TRBD1; CDR3 DNA: TGTGCCAGCAGAAAACAGGGGGCCGGAGAAAAACTGTTTTTT; CDR3 protein: CASRKQGAGEKLFF
clone size: .; V gene: TRBV19; J gene: TRBJ2-4; D gene: .; CDR3 DNA: TGTGCCAGTAGTTCGCGACAACAGCTACTAGCCAAAAACATTCAGTACTTC; CDR3 protein: CASSSRQQLLAKNIQYF
clone size: .; V gene: TRBV7-8; J gene: TRBJ2-7; D gene: TRBD1; CDR3 DNA: TGTGCCAGCAGCTTAAGACAGGGGATCTACGAGCAGTACTTC; CDR3 protein: CASSLRQGIYEQYF
clone size: once; V gene: TRBV5-1; J gene: TRBJ2-7; D gene: .; CDR3 DNA: TGCGCCAGCAGCGAGGACAGCCTCATGCCGTACTTC; CDR3 protein: CASSEDSLMPYF
clone size: .; V gene: TRBV4-1; J gene: TRBJ2-7; D gene: TRBD2; CDR3 DNA: TGCGCCAGCAGCCTTCATAGCGGGAGGGCCTCGGGGTACGAGCAGTACTTC; CDR3 protein: CASSLHSGRASGYEQYF
clone size: .; V gene: TRBV2; J gene: TRBJ2-7; D gene: TRBD2; CDR3 DNA: TGTGCCAGCAGTGCGGGAGGGCCTTACGAGCAGTACTTC; CDR3 protein: CASSAGGPYEQYF
clone size: .; V gene: TRBV28; J gene: TRBJ2-7; D gene: TRBD1; CDR3 DNA: TGTGCCAGCAGGAACTCCGGACAGGGATGGGAGCAGTACTTC; CDR3 protein: CASRNSGQGWEQYF
clone size: .; V gene: TRBV9; J gene: TRBJ2-1; D gene: .; CDR3 DNA: TGTGCCAGCAGCGTAGTGGTGACCCTCTCCTACAATGAGCAGTTCTTC; CDR3 protein: CASSVVVTLSYNEQFF
clone size: .; V gene: TRBV6-1; J gene: TRBJ1-5; D gene: TRBD1; CDR3 DNA: TGTGCCAGCAGTGTCTGGGTGGGTGGCCAGGGGGCGGATCAGCCCCAGCATTTT; CDR3 protein: CASSVWVGGQGADQPQHF
clone size: .; V gene: TRBV5-6; J gene: TRBJ1-5; D gene: .; CDR3 DNA: TGTGCCAGCAGCGCGGGGGACGATCAGCCCCAGCATTTT; CDR3 protein: CASSAGDDQPQHF
clone size: .; V gene: TRBV20-1; J gene: TRBJ2-5; D gene: .; CDR3 DNA: TGCAGTGGGCTTGAGGAGACCCAGTACTTC; CDR3 protein: CSGLEETQYF
clone size: .; V gene: TRBV7-2; J gene: TRBJ2-3; D gene: TRBD1; CDR3 DNA: TGTGCCAGCAGCCCCTGGACAGGGGGCCCAGATACGCAGTATTTT; CDR3 protein: CASSPWTGGPDTQYF
clone size: .; V gene: TRBV27; J gene: TRBJ1-4; D gene: .; CDR3 DNA: TGTGCCAGCAGTTTTTACGGTGACAATAATGAAAAACTGTTTTTT; CDR3 protein: CASSFYGDNNEKLFF
clone size: .; V gene: TRBV6-5; J gene: TRBJ1-1; D gene: .; CDR3 DNA: TGTGCCAGCAGTTACTATGGGGGATCTGAAGCTTTCTTT; CDR3 protein: CASSYYGGSEAFF
clone size: .; V gene: TRBV29-1; J gene: TRBJ2-7; D gene: .; CDR3 DNA: TGCAGCGCCACCAGGACAGCCGACTCCTACGAGCAGTACTTC; CDR3 protein: CSATRTADSYEQYF
clone size: .; V gene: TRBV5-4; J gene: TRBJ2-5; D gene: TRBD2; CDR3 DNA: TGTGCCAGCAGCACGGCTAGCGGGCGATCCCAAGAGACCCAGTACTTC; CDR3 protein: CASSTASGRSQETQYF
clone size: once; V gene: TRBV13; J gene: TRBJ2-7; D gene: TRBD1; CDR3 DNA: TGTGCCAGCAGCTTAGGCCAGGGGGTTGACGAGCAGTACTTC; CDR3 protein: CASSLGQGVDEQYF
clone size: .; V gene: TRBV30; J gene: TRBJ2-7; D gene: .; CDR3 DNA: TGTGCCTGGAGTGTACGGAGGGGCTTCGAGCAGTACTTC; CDR3 protein: CAWSVRRGFEQYF
clone size: .; V gene: TRBV7-9; J gene: TRBJ1-5; D gene: .; CDR3 DNA: TGTGCCAGCAGCTCGACAGGTAGCAATCAGCCCCAGCATTTT; CDR3 protein: CASSSTGSNQPQHF
clone size: .; V gene: TRBV11-2; J gene: TRBJ2-2; D gene: .; CDR3 DNA: TGTGCCAGCAGACGCTGGGTCACCGGGGAGCTGTTTTTT; CDR3 protein: CASRRWVTGELFF
clone size: .; V gene: TRBV10-3; J gene: TRBJ1-1; D gene: .; CDR3 DNA: TGTGCCATCAGCGAAGGAGGGTCTGAAGCTTTCTTT; CDR3 protein: CAISEGGSEAFF
clone size: once; V gene: TRBV7-6; J gene: TRBJ2-1; D gene: TRBD2; CDR3 DNA: TGTGCCAGCAGCTTAGCGCAGGCAGCGGGAGTCAATGAGCAGTTCTTC; CDR3 protein: CASSLAQAAGVNEQFF
clone size: .; V gene: TRBV6-6; J gene: TRBJ1-5; D gene: TRBD1; CDR3 DNA: TGTGCCAGCAGCATAGACAGGGGGCTGGGTCAGCCCCAGCATTTT; CDR3 protein: CASSIDRGLGQPQHF
clone size: .; V gene: TRBV2; J gene: TRBJ2-7; D gene: .; CDR3 DNA: TGTGCCAGCAGTGATTTATTTTCTCGGAGTTCCTACGAGCAGTACTTC; CDR3 protein: CASSDLFSRSSYEQYF
clone size: .; V gene: TRBV9; J gene: TRBJ2-2; D gene: .; CDR3 DNA: TGTGCCAGCAGTCCGACCGGGAATCCAAGGACCGGGGAGCTGTTTTTT; CDR3 protein: CASSPTGNPRTGELFF
clone size: .; V gene: TRBV28; J gene: TRBJ1-3; D gene: TRBD1; CDR3 DNA: TGTGCCAGCAGTTCCGGGACAGCTGGGGGCAACACCATATATTTT; CDR3 protein: CASSSGTAGGNTIYF
clone size: .; V gene: TRBV7-2; J gene: TRBJ1-1; D gene: .; CDR3 DNA: TGTGCCAGCAGCTTAGCGGGGGTGAACACTGAAGCTTTCTTT; CDR3 protein: CASSLAGVNTEAFF
clone size: .; V gene: TRBV19; J gene: TRBJ1-1; D gene: TRBD1; CDR3 DNA: TGTGCCAGTAGGGCACAGGGGCTGAACACTGAAGCTTTCTTT; CDR3 protein: CASRAQGLNTEAFF
clone size: .; V gene: TRBV7-9; J gene: TRBJ2-2; D gene: TRBD1; CDR3 DNA: TGTGCCAGCAGACCCCAACCGGGACAGGCGAACACCGGGGAGCTGTTTTTT; CDR3 protein: CASRPQPGQANTGELFF
clone size: .; V gene: TRBV14; J gene: TRBJ2-5; D gene: .; CDR3 DNA: TGTGCCAGCAGCCAAGAACCAGGGTGGAAAGAGACCCAGTACTTC; CDR3 protein: CASSQEPGWKETQYF
clone size: .; V gene: TRBV28; J gene: TRBJ1-3; D gene: TRBD1; CDR3 DNA: TGTGCCAGCAGTTTCTCCACAGGGGTGAGAAACACCATATATTTT; CDR3 protein: CASSFSTGVRNTIYF